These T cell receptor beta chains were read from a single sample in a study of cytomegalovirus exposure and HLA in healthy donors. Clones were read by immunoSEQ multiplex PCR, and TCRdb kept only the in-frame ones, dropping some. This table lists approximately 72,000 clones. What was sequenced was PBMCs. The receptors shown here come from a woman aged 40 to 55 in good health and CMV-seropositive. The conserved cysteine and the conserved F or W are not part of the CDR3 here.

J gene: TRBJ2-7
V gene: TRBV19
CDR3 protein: ASSSPWGTSGRYEQY

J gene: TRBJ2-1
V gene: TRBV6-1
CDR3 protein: ASIETAQYNEQF

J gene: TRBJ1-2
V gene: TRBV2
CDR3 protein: ASSERSVYGYT

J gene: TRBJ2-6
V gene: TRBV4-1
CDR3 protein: ASSPIPGQGVSSGANVLT

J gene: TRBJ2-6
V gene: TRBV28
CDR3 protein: ASIPGQGAGANVLT

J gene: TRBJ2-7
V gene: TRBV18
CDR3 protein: ASSPPDRVGHEQY

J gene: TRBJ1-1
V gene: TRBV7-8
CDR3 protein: ASSFEGGSLETEAF

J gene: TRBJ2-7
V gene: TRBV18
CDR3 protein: ASSLQTGTGYEQY

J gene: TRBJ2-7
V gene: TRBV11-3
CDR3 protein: ASSETSGGSYEQY

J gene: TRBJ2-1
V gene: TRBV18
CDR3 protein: ASSPQSESRGNEQF

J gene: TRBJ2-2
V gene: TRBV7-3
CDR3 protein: ASSSSLAGGPGELF

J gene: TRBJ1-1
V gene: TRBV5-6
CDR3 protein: ASSYPGGGAF

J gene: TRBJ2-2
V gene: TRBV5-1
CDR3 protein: ASSSRSLAKNTGELF

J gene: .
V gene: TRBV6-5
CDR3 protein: ASTRGVGNEQY

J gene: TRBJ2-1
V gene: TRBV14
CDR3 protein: ASSQARQAYNEQF

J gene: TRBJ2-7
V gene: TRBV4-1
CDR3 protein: ASSVTASTSYEQY

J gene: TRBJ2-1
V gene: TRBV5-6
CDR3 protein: ASSRRDSPGNEQF

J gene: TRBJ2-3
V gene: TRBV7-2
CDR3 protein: ASSPGLPSGGTDTQY

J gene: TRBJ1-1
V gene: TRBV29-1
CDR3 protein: SVEDLGELNTEAF

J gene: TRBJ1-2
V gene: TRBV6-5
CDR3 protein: ASSYSGHKGYT

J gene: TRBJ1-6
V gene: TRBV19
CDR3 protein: ASSMNRDRINSPLH

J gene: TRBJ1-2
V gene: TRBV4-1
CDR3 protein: ASSQLQGGYGYT

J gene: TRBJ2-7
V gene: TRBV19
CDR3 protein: ASSIVEGIGEQY

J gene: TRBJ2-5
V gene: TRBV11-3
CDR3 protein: ASSWDRGLETQY

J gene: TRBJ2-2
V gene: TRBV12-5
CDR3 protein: ASADPGQFAGELF

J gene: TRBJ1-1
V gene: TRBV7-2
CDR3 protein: ASSLFTQDTEAF

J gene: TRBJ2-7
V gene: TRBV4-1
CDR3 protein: ASSHRTQGKGQYEQY

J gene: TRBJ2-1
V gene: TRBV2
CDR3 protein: ASSAEAGGVERF